This TCR beta chain was profiled in a study of CD8 T cells in ankylosing spondylitis. Each TCR beta library was made by quantitative 5'-RACE that incorporated molecular barcodes. TCRdb independently ran MiXCR on the 5' RACE reads; one entry per CDR3 protein. The sample holds 300,000 to 400,000 distinct CDR3 sequences, 20% to 25% seen once. This clonotype was counted a few times. Its cognate antigen is unknown. Trimming took 7 bases from V and 1 from J; bases not matched to a gene: 6. The CDR3 is made up of 15 amino acids. Study findings and constraints: As for the disease-linked clones, they showed a CD8+ phenotype and occurred at relatively low frequencies in peripheral blood. Characteristic of ankylosing spondylitis blood, it appeared, was a TCR beta motif comprising fewer than 10 highly homologous variants.

The chain couples TRBV12-3 or TRBV12-4 to TRBJ2-1; TRBD2 matches at 8 bases. Input material: blood, either unsorted or a sorted T cell fraction (not recorded which). This sequence was found in a male donor with ankylosing spondylitis. The CDR3 reads CASTPSGGSYNEQFF. CDR3 DNA sequence: TGTGCCAGCACCCCGTCGGGGGGGTCCTACAATGAGCAGTTCTTC.